This TCR beta chain was identified during a study of blood T cell repertoires in COVID-19. Looking at the study overall: COVID-19 samples collected from the United States, Italy and Spain covered acute and convalescent phases. The cDNA or gDNA used as material had been derived from T cells, B-cell-depleted T cells, or PBMCs.

TCRdb's copy holds only in-frame clones and misses some; the assay was immunoSEQ multiplex PCR. In the table there are roughly 350,000 clones, approximately 90% of which are singletons. The sequenced sample consisted of peripheral blood. This TCR derives from a woman between 18 and 29 years old who had recovered from COVID-19.

The CDR3 sequence: CASSSEVGGNQPQHF. For the CDR3, the DNA is TGTGCCAGCAGCTCAGAGGTAGGGGGTAATCAGCCCCAGCATTTT. The chain links TRBV9 to TRBJ1-5; D perhaps matches TRBD1 (6 bases). Trimming left V 4 bases short and J 4 bases short, with 15 bases between. The CDR3 contains 15 residues. Germline assignment: CDR1 SGDLS and CDR2 YYNGEE. The whole variable domain, remainder taken from reference TRBV9 and TRBJ1-5, is DSGVTQTPKHLITATGQRVTLRCSPRSGDLSVYWYQQSLDQGLQFLIQYYNGEERAKGNILERFSAQQFPDLHSELNLSSLELGDSALYFCASSSEVGGNQPQHFGDGTRLSIL.